The 6 T cell receptor beta chains given below trace back to one sample, sequenced in a study of cytotoxic CD8 clonotypes in ibrutinib-treated CLL. Produced via immunoSEQ multiplex PCR; TCRdb's table is partial and in-frame only. The sample has about 160,000 clones, about 88% seen once. Sequenced material: PBMCs, taken at disease progression, from a patient treated with ibrutinib. All receptors derive from a human donor with chronic lymphocytic leukemia.

CDR3 in amino acids: CASSATSANTGELFF. CDR3 DNA: TGTGCCAGCAGCGCGACTAGCGCCAACACCGGGGAGCTGTTTTTT. This chain links TRBV7-3 with TRBJ2-2, with 8 bases identical to TRBD2. Unmatched junction bases numbered 4, after V lost 5 bases and J lost 2 bases. CDR1 is SGHTA, CDR2 FQGTGA, per germline. The CDR3 totals 15 residues.

V gene TRBV7-3 combines with J gene TRBJ1-1, with D unresolved. The V gene lost 8 bases and the J gene lost 5 bases, with 21 bases spanning the gap. The CDR3 has 15 residues. Germline loops: CDR1 SGHTA, CDR2 FQGTGA. The CDR3 sequence: CASQNVSPPGTEAFF. CDR3 nucleotides: TGTGCCAGCCAAAATGTAAGCCCCCCGGGAACTGAAGCTTTCTTT.

This clone was seen a single time. The J gene is TRBJ2-5, the V gene TRBV10-1, with TRBD2 as a possible D gene (6 bases). Deletions cut 8 bases from V and 5 bases from J, with 15 bases between. The CDR3 extends over 13 amino acids. CDR1 and CDR2 (germline): WNHNN, SYGVQD (reference sequence). The CDR3 region is CASSRRGGETQYF. The CDR3 coding sequence is TGCGCCAGCTCGCGGAGGGGTGGGGAGACCCAGTACTTC.

V and J are TRBV7-2 and TRBJ2-7; TRBD2 is a possible D gene (6 bases). CDR3 length: 12 amino acids. V was cut by 8 bases and J by 3 bases, with 11 bases left in between. Germline values: CDR1 SGHTA, CDR2 FQGNSA. The CDR3 region is CASSLAVYEQYF. CDR3 nucleotide sequence: TGTGCCAGCTCGTTAGCGGTCTACGAGCAGTACTTC. The variable domain in full, with the rest retrieved from reference TRBV7-2 and TRBJ2-7, is GAGVSQSPSNKVTEKGKDVELRCDPISGHTALYWYRQSLGQGLEFLIYFQGNSAPDKSGLPSDRFSAERTGGSVSTLTIQRTQQEDSAVYLCASSLAVYEQYFGPGTRLTVT.

This clone was counted between two and nine times. V gene TRBV7-3 combines with J gene TRBJ1-2; 10 positions match TRBD1. Germline V gene data show CDR1 as SGHTA and CDR2 as FQGTGA. V lost 7 bases and J lost 6; bases outside the gene matches: 8. This CDR3 has 14 residues. Here the CDR3 reads CASTPDRGGNGYTF. The CDR3 DNA follows: TGTGCCAGCACCCCGGACAGGGGGGGCAATGGCTACACCTTC.

This clone showed up just once. V usage is TRBV5-6 and J usage is TRBJ2-5; 9 bases line up with TRBD2. The V and J ends lost 4 bases and 4 bases, in that order; junction bases with no gene match: 14. Germline-derived CDR1 and CDR2 are SGHDT and YYEEEE. This CDR3 comprises 17 residues. The CDR3 region is CASSRHEVAGVSETQYF. The CDR3, as DNA: TGTGCCAGCAGCCGTCATGAAGTAGCGGGAGTGTCAGAGACCCAGTACTTC.